This TCR beta chain came from a study of response to subunit inactivated influenza vaccine. TCRdb itself ran the RT-PCR reads through MiXCR, one entry per CDR3 protein. The sample has just over 300,000 distinct CDR3 sequences; around a fifth are singletons. Trimming pared 3 bases from V and 7 bases from J, leaving 12 bases between. This CDR3 region has 13 residues. CDR1 MNHEY and CDR2 SMNVEV come from the germline V gene (reference sequence). Remarks on this clonotype: Its target is not known.

Study findings and constraints: Every seasonal influenza vaccination brings in few new T cells, the authors suggested.

This sequence was found in a man aged 50 to 69 who received an inactivated influenza vaccine. Sample: PBMCs from blood, taken about 19 months after vaccination. V usage is TRBV27 and J usage is TRBJ1-2; maybe TRBD1 (5 bases). The CDR3 DNA is TGTGCCAGCAGTTTGAACACGGGGGGTGGCTACACCTTC. It yields the protein CASSLNTGGGYTF.